This T cell receptor (beta chain) was captured in a study of blood T cell repertoires in COVID-19. Study details: Both acute and convalescent COVID-19 samples were obtained from the United States, Italy and Spain. In each case, the material was cDNA or gDNA derived from T cells, B-cell-depleted T cells, or PBMCs.

Data came from immunoSEQ multiplex PCR; TCRdb stores just in-frame clones and leaves some out. The sample yields around 67,000 clones, less than 85% seen once. CDR1 and CDR2 from the germline V gene are SGHRS and YFSETQ. This CDR3 spans 15 amino acids. Trimming removed 4 bases from V and 6 bases from J; junction bases left unmatched: 10. The J gene is TRBJ1-2, the V gene TRBV5-1, with 9 bases identical to TRBD1. The source material was peripheral blood. This sequence originates from a man older than 75 with active COVID-19. This CDR3 reads CASSPDRGEFDGYTF. The CDR3 DNA reads TGCGCCAGCAGCCCTGACAGGGGGGAATTTGATGGCTACACCTTC.